One and the same sample provided the 29 T cell receptor beta chains below, sequenced in a study of beta chain features in type 1 diabetes. Findings of the study overall: Researchers report that Type 1 diabetes patients had moderately but significantly shorter TCRB CDR3s across all four CD4+ subsets.

Their antigens are not known. The entirety of the isolated RNA underwent reverse transcription, so expressed TCRB transcripts were sequenced. This table comes from immunoSEQ multiplex PCR, and its TCRdb copy is limited to in-frame clones, with some not included. The sample includes fewer than 400,000 clones, roughly 9% of them seen just once. Material for sequencing was central memory CD4+ T cells from blood. Receptor source: a man between 25 and 39 years old with type 1 diabetes.

This clone has just a few counts. The chain recombines TRBV5-4 with TRBJ2-3; D unresolved. CDR3 length: 16 amino acids. Germline assignment: CDR1 SGHNT and CDR2 YYREEE (reference sequence). The V end was cut by 0 bases, the J end by 0 bases, with 11 bases between. The CDR3 coding sequence is TGTGCCAGCAGCTTGGCCTTGGTAGCTAGCACAGATACGCAGTATTTT. Amino acid sequence: CASSLALVASTDTQYF. The full variable domain, rest sourced from reference TRBV5-4 and TRBJ2-3, is ETGVTQSPTHLIKTRGQQVTLRCSSQSGHNTVSWYQQALGQGPQFIFQYYREEENGRGNFPPRFSGLQFPNYSSELNVNALELDDSALYLCASSLALVASTDTQYFGPGTRLTVL.

This clone showed up just a few times. The chain links TRBV4-3 to TRBJ2-1, with D unresolved. The germline V gene encodes CDR1 LGHNA and CDR2 YSLEER. The V and J ends lost 0 bases and 0 bases respectively, with 12 bases between them. This CDR3 is 17 amino acids long. The CDR3 protein is CASSQESPASSYNEQFF. CDR3 in DNA: TGCGCCAGCAGCCAAGAATCTCCTGCCAGCTCCTACAATGAGCAGTTCTTC.

In its sample, this clone was seen a few times. This chain connects TRBV5-5 to TRBJ1-5; 8 nucleotides agree with TRBD1. The V gene end was trimmed by 0 bases and the J gene end by 10 bases; junction bases not matched to a gene: 3. The germline CDR1 and CDR2 sequences are SGHKS and YYEKEE (reference sequence). CDR3 length: 13 amino acids. Written as DNA, the CDR3 is TGTGCCAGCAGCTTGGGACAGGGGTTACCCCAGCATTTT. This gives the protein CASSLGQGLPQHF.

In its sample, this clone was seen many times. This sequence joins TRBV11-2 and TRBJ2-7, with D perhaps matching TRBD2 (6 bases). There are 12 residues in the CDR3. The germline V and J ends were trimmed by 5 bases and 6 bases, with 11 bases remaining between them. Looked up from germline, CDR1 is SGHAT and CDR2 is FQNNGV. CDR3 nucleotide sequence: TGTGCCAGCAGCCCCCGGCGGGGCGAGCAGTACTTC. It translates to CASSPRRGEQYF.

This clone turned up a few times. The CDR3 spells CASSLGTSGTYEQYF. The CDR3 region has the DNA TGCGCCAGCAGCCTCGGGACTAGCGGAACCTACGAGCAGTACTTC. The chain carries TRBV4-3 and TRBJ2-7, with 11 bases fitting TRBD2. There are 15 residues in the CDR3. Germline V gives CDR1 LGHNA, CDR2 YSLEER. With V trimmed by 4 bases and J by 2 bases, 4 bases remained unmatched.

The chain uses TRBV7-2 and TRBJ2-2, with no clear D. Deletions cut 1 base from V and 7 bases from J, with 7 bases between. Germline CDR1 SGHTA, CDR2 FQGNSA. This CDR3 is built from 13 residues. For the CDR3, the DNA is TGTGCCAGCAGCTTAGTTTCTGGCGGGGAGCTGTTTTTT. Translation: CASSLVSGGELFF.

The chain joins TRBV6-1 to TRBJ2-3; D is uncertain. Germline assignment: CDR1 MNHNS and CDR2 SASEGT. V dropped 4 bases and J dropped 1 base, with 9 bases sitting between them. The CDR3 extends over 14 amino acids. The CDR3 region is CASSARIGTDTQYF. The CDR3 bases are TGTGCCAGCAGTGCTAGGATAGGCACAGATACGCAGTATTTT.

The chain has TRBV14 and TRBJ1-5; the D gene is possibly TRBD1 (6 bases). This CDR3 is built from 14 residues. Trimming shortened V by 5 bases and J by 5 bases, and 13 bases separated the two germline ends. CDR1 is SGHDN and CDR2 is FVKESK in the germline V gene. Here the CDR3 DNA reads TGTGCCAGCAGCGCAGGGGCAGATTATCAGCCCCAGCATTTT. Protein: CASSAGADYQPQHF.

The chain links TRBV12-5 to TRBJ2-1, with D unclear. Germline V gene data show CDR1 as LGHNT and CDR2 as FRNRAP. The length of the CDR3 is 12 residues. With 1 base removed from V and 5 bases from J, the gap between germline ends came to 3 bases. Here the CDR3 reads CASGLEDNEQFF. The CDR3 DNA follows: TGTGCTAGTGGTTTGGAGGACAATGAGCAGTTCTTC.

This rearrangement joins TRBV4-3 to TRBJ2-2; D gene unclear. This CDR3 region has 13 residues. CDR1 and CDR2 from the germline V gene are LGHNA and YSLEER. V shed 0 bases and J shed 7 bases, with 6 bases lying between them. This CDR3 is CASSQDRVGELFF. In DNA, the CDR3 is TGCGCCAGCAGCCAAGATCGGGTCGGGGAGCTGTTTTTT.

This clone was seen only a few times. The rearrangement links TRBV19 to TRBJ2-7, with a possible D match to TRBD2 (7 bases). In germline, CDR1 is LNHDA, CDR2 SQIVND (reference sequence). Trimming took off 8 bases at V and 0 bases at J, with 17 bases between the two ends. The CDR3 sequence is 15 residues long. Written as DNA, the CDR3 is TGTGCCAGTTCATCGACGGGGGGCTACTCCTACGAGCAGTACTTC. Translated, it gives CASSSTGGYSYEQYF.

The chain combines TRBV19 with TRBJ1-2, with a tentative D call TRBD1 (5 bases). The CDR3 loop spans 15 amino acids. Trimming shortened V by 3 bases and J by 4 bases, and 15 bases separated the two germline ends. CDR1 LNHDA and CDR2 SQIVND come from the germline V gene (reference sequence). The DNA of the CDR3 is TGTGCCAGTAGTATCATCGAAACAGGATTCTATGGCTACACCTTC. Translation gives CASSIIETGFYGYTF.

The chain uses TRBV7-9 and TRBJ1-4; D gene unclear. Deletions cut 6 bases from V and 8 bases from J, with 19 bases between. Germline CDR1 SEHNR, CDR2 FQNEAQ (reference sequence). The CDR3 is 15 residues long. In DNA form, the CDR3 reads TGTGCCAGCAGACGCGACTCCTCCAATTACGAAAAACTGTTTTTT. This gives the protein CASRRDSSNYEKLFF.

This clone appeared a few times. The chain couples TRBV30 to TRBJ2-7; D possibly corresponds to TRBD2 (5 bases). This CDR3 has 13 residues. The V end was cut by 2 bases, the J end by 3 bases, with 11 bases between. Germline V gene data show CDR1 as GTSNPN and CDR2 as SVGIG (reference sequence). The CDR3 protein is CAWSSGDGYEQYF. CDR3 bases: TGTGCCTGGAGTTCCGGGGATGGCTACGAGCAGTACTTC.

This clone was recorded a few times. The chain has TRBV2 and TRBJ1-6, with TRBD1 matching over 8 bases. Germline CDR1 is SNHLY and CDR2 is FYNNEI. J gave up 6 bases and V 4 bases, and 5 bases lay outside the gene matches. The CDR3 contains 15 residues. CDR3 protein: CASSGGTGGNSPLHF. Written as DNA, the CDR3 is TGTGCCAGCAGTGGTGGGACAGGAGGTAATTCACCCCTCCACTTT.

This clone was seen only a few times. The chain links TRBV5-1 to TRBJ1-2; D is ambiguous. The V gene's germline CDR1 is SGHRS and CDR2 YFSETQ. V dropped 6 bases and J dropped 0 bases, with 12 bases sitting between them. The CDR3 is made up of 14 amino acids. CDR3 nucleotide sequence: TGCGCCAGCACTCTGGACGGTTCTAACTATGGCTACACCTTC. It yields the protein CASTLDGSNYGYTF.

There are a few counts of this clone. This chain joins TRBV29-1 and TRBJ1-5, with TRBD1 matching 7 bases. The CDR3 spans 13 residues. Germline V CDR1 and CDR2: SQVTM, ANQGSEA. J lost 8 bases, V lost 1 base, and 5 bases had no gene match. The DNA of the CDR3 is TGCAGCGTTGAAGGTCAGGGGGGGGAGCCCCAGCATTTT. Its protein product is CSVEGQGGEPQHF.

The chain carries TRBV7-6 and TRBJ2-7; 7 positions agree with TRBD1. The germline V gene has CDR1 SGHVS and CDR2 FNYEAQ. V gave up 3 bases and J gave up 5 bases; unmatched junction bases: 7. The CDR3 sequence is 14 residues long. CDR3 DNA sequence: TGTGCCAGCAGCTTCCGACAGGGATCGGACGAGCAGTACTTC. This translates into CASSFRQGSDEQYF. The variable domain in full, completed from reference TRBV7-6 and TRBJ2-7, reads GAGVSQSPRYKVTKRGQDVALRCDPISGHVSLYWYRQALGQGPEFLTYFNYEAQQDKSGLPNDRFSAERPEGSISTLTIQRTEQRDSAMYRCASSFRQGSDEQYFGPGTRLTVT.

This clone was seen more than once but under ten times. The V gene is TRBV2, the J gene TRBJ1-2; D is uncertain. The CDR3 consists of 13 residues. CDR1 and CDR2 from the germline V gene are SNHLY and FYNNEI. V was shortened by 7 bases and J by 3 bases, with 12 bases between the two germline ends. The chain's CDR3 is CASTAGLDYGYTF. The CDR3 DNA is TGTGCCAGCACGGCAGGCCTCGACTATGGCTACACCTTC.

This chain joins TRBV7-2 and TRBJ2-3, with TRBD1 matching over 7 bases. Germline V gene sequence: CDR1 SGHTA, CDR2 FQGNSA. The CDR3 totals 16 residues. V lost 0 bases and J lost 6; bases outside the gene matches: 9. The chain's CDR3 is CASSLASSQGLDTQYF. The CDR3 DNA reads as TGTGCCAGCAGCTTAGCGTCATCACAGGGGCTGGATACGCAGTATTTT.

A few counts support this clone. This chain connects TRBV23-1 to TRBJ1-2; 7 bases match TRBD1. Being an ORF, TRBV23-1 has a function that is uncertain. The CDR3 is 14 residues long. J gave up 10 bases and V 3 bases, and 11 bases lay outside the gene matches. Here the CDR3 DNA reads TGCGCCAGCAGTCATCCGACAGGGCGGAGTGACTACACCTTC. The encoded protein is CASSHPTGRSDYTF.

This clone was detected only a few times. V and J are TRBV4-3 and TRBJ2-1, with D tentatively TRBD1 or TRBD2 (6 bases each). The CDR3 totals 19 residues. The V end was cut by 0 bases, the J end by 2 bases, with 20 bases between. CDR1 and CDR2 (germline): LGHNA, YSLEER. In DNA, the CDR3 is TGCGCCAGCAGCCAAGAGACCCCTTCCGGGGGCGATACCTACAATGAGCAGTTCTTC. It is translated as CASSQETPSGGDTYNEQFF.

This clone appeared a few times. The chain links TRBV5-4 to TRBJ2-3; D uncertain. The germline gives CDR1 SGHNT, CDR2 YYREEE (reference sequence). The CDR3 spans 13 residues. The germline V and J ends were trimmed by 4 bases and 2 bases, with 8 bases remaining between them. For the CDR3, the DNA is TGTGCCAGCAGCAGGGAAAACACAGATACGCAGTATTTT. This encodes CASSRENTDTQYF.

The V call is TRBV15, the J call TRBJ2-5; tentatively, D is TRBD1 or TRBD2 (6 bases each). V lost 1 base to trimming and J lost 4 bases, with 13 bases between them. In germline, CDR1 is LNHNV, CDR2 YYDKDF (reference sequence). The CDR3 is made up of 15 amino acids. The CDR3 protein is CATSRAGGSLETQYF. Written as DNA, the CDR3 is TGTGCCACCAGCAGAGCCGGGGGCTCTTTAGAGACCCAGTACTTC. The full variable domain, rest sourced from reference TRBV15 and TRBJ2-5, is DAMVIQNPRYQVTQFGKPVTLSCSQTLNHNVMYWYQQKSSQAPKLLFHYYDKDFNNEADTPDNFQSRRPNTSFCFLDIRSPGLGDTAMYLCATSRAGGSLETQYFGPGTRLLVL.

The rearrangement uses TRBV5-4 and TRBJ2-2; 11 bases fit TRBD2. Germline assignment: CDR1 SGHNT and CDR2 YYREEE (reference sequence). The V gene end was trimmed by 5 bases and the J gene end by 0 bases; junction bases not matched to a gene: 12. The CDR3 contains 19 residues. CDR3 residues: CASRRGTSGILPNTGELFF. CDR3 bases: TGTGCCAGCAGGAGAGGGACTAGCGGAATTTTACCGAACACCGGGGAGCTGTTTTTT.

The chain links TRBV5-6 to TRBJ1-2, with TRBD1 identical over 12 bases. This CDR3 region has 14 residues. V trimming: 4 bases; J trimming: 8 bases; junction bases outside the gene matches: 6. The germline CDR1 and CDR2 sequences are SGHDT and YYEEEE. DNA of the CDR3: TGTGCCAGCAGCGCGGGACAGGGGGCGAGAGGCTACACCTTC. Protein sequence: CASSAGQGARGYTF.

The chain is built from TRBV7-2 and TRBJ1-2; 11 bases agree with TRBD1. Germline CDR1 SGHTA, CDR2 FQGNSA. Trimming at V came to 5 bases and at J to 6 bases, leaving 5 bases not matched to a gene. The CDR3 has 14 amino acids. The CDR3 DNA sequence: TGTGCCAGCAGCGCGGACAGGGGGCGGAATGGCTACACCTTC. It encodes CASSADRGRNGYTF.

There are a few counts of this clone. The chain couples TRBV11-2 to TRBJ2-6; D uncertain. Germline V lookup: CDR1 SGHAT, CDR2 FQNNGV. Trimming shortened V by 5 bases and J by 2 bases, and 7 bases separated the two germline ends. The CDR3 runs to 14 residues. The CDR3 sequence is CASSAVTGANVLTF. The CDR3 DNA sequence: TGTGCCAGCAGCGCGGTCACTGGGGCCAACGTCCTGACTTTC.

This rearrangement joins TRBV19 to TRBJ2-2; D possibly corresponds to TRBD1 (8 bases). CDR1 and CDR2 from the germline V gene are LNHDA and SQIVND (reference sequence). The CDR3 contains 15 residues. Trimming took 10 bases from V and 0 from J, leaving 15 bases between them. CDR3 nucleotide sequence: TGTGCCACACAGGGGGGGATAGCGAACACCGGGGAGCTGTTTTTT. Translating gives CATQGGIANTGELFF.